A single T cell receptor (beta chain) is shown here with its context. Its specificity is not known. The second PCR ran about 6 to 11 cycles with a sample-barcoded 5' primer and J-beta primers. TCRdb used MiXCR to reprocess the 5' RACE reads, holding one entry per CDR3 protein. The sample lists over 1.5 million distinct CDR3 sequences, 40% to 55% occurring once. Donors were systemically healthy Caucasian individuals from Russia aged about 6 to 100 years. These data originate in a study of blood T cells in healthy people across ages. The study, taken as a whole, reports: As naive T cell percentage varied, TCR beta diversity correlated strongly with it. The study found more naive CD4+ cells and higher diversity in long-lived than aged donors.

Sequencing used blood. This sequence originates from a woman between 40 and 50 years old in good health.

The CDR3: CASSSIVDTEAFF. In nucleotides, the CDR3 is TGTGCCAGCAGTTCCATCGTTGACACTGAAGCTTTCTTT. The chain employs TRBV12-3 or TRBV12-4 and TRBJ1-1; D not resolved. The CDR3 totals 13 residues. V lost 4 bases and J 3 bases, leaving 9 bases between the germline ends.